The next 21 T cell receptor beta chains were all read from a single sample in a study of T cell clusters in autoimmune cytopenias. Approximately 40,000 genome equivalents of blood DNA were amplified for TRB. One tube held mixed TRB-A and TRB-B primer pools for touch-down PCR. No DNA is given; TCRdb re-called the multiplex PCR reads and lists each CDR3 protein once. With roughly 8,000 distinct CDR3 sequences in the sample, the ten largest clones hold 5.5% to 6.5%. The sequenced sample consisted of peripheral blood. The receptor source for this set is a human donor with an autoimmune cytopenia or autoimmune hepatitis (not recorded which).

The J gene is TRBJ1-2, the V gene TRBV6-5. Germline loops: CDR1 MNHEY, CDR2 SVGAGI. The CDR3 totals 13 residues. The CDR3 sequence: CASGERSNYGYTF.

Measured by frequency, this clonotype is medium-sized. The J gene is TRBJ2-1, the V gene TRBV6-6; the D gene TCRdb calls, TRBD2, cannot be checked with no DNA. This CDR3 contains 16 residues. Looked up from germline, CDR1 is MNHNY and CDR2 is SVGAGI (reference sequence). CDR3: CASTSRRTDTYNEQFF.

Measured by frequency, this clonotype is medium-sized. The gene calls are TRBV6-1 and TRBJ2-2; TCRdb designates TRBD1, a call that cannot be tested without DNA. Germline assignment: CDR1 MNHNS and CDR2 SASEGT. The CDR3 spans 13 residues. This chain's CDR3 is CASRPTGTGELFF.

The chain is built from TRBV5-6 and TRBJ2-2; the D call of TRBD1 rests on TCRdb alone, since no DNA is present to check it. Germline CDR1 and CDR2: SGHDT and YYEEEE. The CDR3 consists of 15 residues. This CDR3 reads CASSTYRGSVGELFF. The full variable domain, rest sourced from reference TRBV5-6 and TRBJ2-2, is DAGVTQSPTHLIKTRGQQVTLRCSPKSGHDTVSWYQQALGQGPQFIFQYYEEEERQRGNFPDRFSGHQFPNYSSELNVNALLLGDSALYLCASSTYRGSVGELFFGEGSRLTVL.

This clonotype shows up as medium-sized (0.01 to 0.1%) by frequency. This sequence joins TRBV19 and TRBJ1-4. From germline, CDR1 is LNHDA and CDR2 SQIVND (reference sequence). CDR3 size: 15 residues. CDR3: CASSGELGLGGKLFF.

The rearrangement uses TRBV14 and TRBJ2-5; the D call of TRBD2 rests on TCRdb alone, since no DNA is present to check it. From germline, CDR1 is SGHDN and CDR2 FVKESK. The length of the CDR3 is 17 residues. CDR3 sequence: CASSQVERGQPRETQYF.

V and J are TRBV18 and TRBJ2-7; TCRdb reports TRBD1, a call that lacks DNA to check it against. Per the germline V gene, CDR1 is KGHSH and CDR2 is LQKENI. The CDR3 spans 12 residues. CDR3: CASSPAGYEQYF. Looking up the rest from reference TRBV18 and TRBJ2-7 gives the full variable domain: NAGVMQNPRHLVRRRGQEARLRCSPMKGHSHVYWYRQLPEEGLKFMVYLQKENIIDESGMPKERFSAEFPKEGPSILRIQQVVRGDSAAYFCASSPAGYEQYFGPGTRLTVT.

V and J are TRBV12-3 or TRBV12-4 and TRBJ1-5; TCRdb designates TRBD1, a call that cannot be tested without DNA. The CDR3 runs 17 residues. CDR3 protein: CASSAGQGRGGNQPQHF.

The chain joins TRBV12-3 or TRBV12-4 to TRBJ1-6; checking the TCRdb D call of TRBD1 is not possible without DNA. The CDR3 covers 14 residues. This CDR3 is CASTPGGRDSPLHF.

Measured by frequency, this clonotype is medium-sized. The J gene is TRBJ2-2, the V gene TRBV19; the TCRdb call, TRBD1, lacks DNA for checking. Germline V gene data show CDR1 as LNHDA and CDR2 as SQIVND (reference sequence). The CDR3 is 16 residues long. The CDR3 sequence is CASSRLDSSNTGELFF.

V gene TRBV30 combines with J gene TRBJ1-2. CDR3 length: 14 residues. Per germline, CDR1 GTSNPN and CDR2 SVGIG (reference sequence). The CDR3 region is CAWSTTLGSGGYTF.

The rearrangement uses TRBV4-3 and TRBJ1-3. The germline CDR1 and CDR2 sequences are LGHNA and YSLEER. The CDR3 sequence is 15 residues long. The CDR3 loop reads CASSQMVNSGNTIYF.

The rearrangement links TRBV7-9 to TRBJ2-2. This CDR3 contains 12 residues. Germline-derived CDR1 and CDR2 are SEHNR and FQNEAQ (reference sequence). The CDR3 sequence: CASSRLPGELFF. The whole variable domain, filled in from reference TRBV7-9 and TRBJ2-2, reads DTGVSQNPRHKITKRGQNVTFRCDPISEHNRLYWYRQTLGQGPEFLTYFQNEAQLEKSRLLSDRFSAERPKGSFSTLEIQRTEQGDSAMYLCASSRLPGELFFGEGSRLTVL.

Its frequency marks this clonotype as medium-sized. The V call is TRBV19, the J call TRBJ1-5. CDR3 length equals 13 residues. CDR1 LNHDA and CDR2 SQIVND come from the germline V gene (reference sequence). CDR3 in amino acids: CASSIVDNQPQHF.

This clonotype registers medium-sized by frequency. The chain is built from TRBV30 and TRBJ2-3; the D call from TCRdb, TRBD1, cannot be confirmed without DNA. Germline loops: CDR1 GTSNPN, CDR2 SVGIG (reference sequence). The CDR3 contains 19 residues. The CDR3 reads CAWRVISGDRWGQMDTQYF.

The gene calls are TRBV7-2 and TRBJ2-3. This CDR3 is built from 12 residues. Looked up from germline, CDR1 is SGHTA and CDR2 is FQGNSA. This chain's CDR3 is CASSLFTDTQYF.

The V gene is TRBV12-3 or TRBV12-4, the J gene TRBJ1-1. CDR3 length: 14 residues. The CDR3: CASSFRAENTEAFF.

This clonotype is identified as medium-sized from frequency. The CDR3 region is CASKVPVQSYGYTF. The rearrangement uses TRBV19 and TRBJ1-2; without DNA, the TCRdb call of TRBD1 cannot be checked. CDR1 and CDR2 from the germline V gene are LNHDA and SQIVND (reference sequence). This CDR3 region has 14 residues.

In terms of frequency, this clonotype is medium-sized. The chain uses TRBV30 and TRBJ1-4; TCRdb reports TRBD1, a call that lacks DNA to check it against. Germline assignment: CDR1 GTSNPN and CDR2 SVGIG (reference sequence). The CDR3 consists of 14 residues. The CDR3 sequence is CAWSRTGKSEKLFF.

The chain employs TRBV6-2 or TRBV6-3 and TRBJ1-5; TCRdb gives TRBD1 as the D gene, but with no DNA this cannot be confirmed. Per germline, CDR1 MNHEY and CDR2 SVGEGT. The CDR3 is made up of 15 amino acids. The CDR3 loop reads CASSYHGTENQPQHF.

The V and J genes are TRBV6-1 and TRBJ1-3; as DNA is missing, the TRBD1 call by TCRdb cannot be tested. CDR1 MNHNS and CDR2 SASEGT come from the germline V gene. This CDR3 has 15 residues. CDR3 protein: CASSARYSSGNTIYF.